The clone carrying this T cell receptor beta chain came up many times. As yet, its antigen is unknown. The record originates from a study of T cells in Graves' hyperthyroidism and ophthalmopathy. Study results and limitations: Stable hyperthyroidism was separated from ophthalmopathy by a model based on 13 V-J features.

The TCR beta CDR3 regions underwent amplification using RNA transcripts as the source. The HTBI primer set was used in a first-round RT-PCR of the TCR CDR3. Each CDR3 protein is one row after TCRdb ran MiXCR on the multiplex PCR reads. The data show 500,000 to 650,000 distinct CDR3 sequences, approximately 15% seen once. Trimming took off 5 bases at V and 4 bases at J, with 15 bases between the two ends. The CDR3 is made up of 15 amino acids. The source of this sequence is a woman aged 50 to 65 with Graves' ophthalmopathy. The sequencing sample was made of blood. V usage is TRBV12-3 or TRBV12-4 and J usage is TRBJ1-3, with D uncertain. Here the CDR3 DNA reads TGTGCCAGCAGTCCCAATCGGGGTAACGGAAACACCATATATTTT. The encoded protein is CASSPNRGNGNTIYF.